The subject of this entry is one TCR beta chain. The method was immunoSEQ multiplex PCR; TCRdb's version includes in-frame clones alone and lacks a portion of them. The sample consists of over 200,000 clones, 75% to 85% of them appearing once. Germline-derived CDR1 and CDR2 are SGDLS and YYNGEE. V dropped 4 bases and J dropped 3; count of bases not matched to a gene: 15. There are 18 residues in the CDR3. This specimen comes from a study of blood T cell repertoires in COVID-19. The receptor comes from a woman in her thirties with COVID-19, enrolled during active disease. The sample was peripheral blood. V gene TRBV9 combines with J gene TRBJ2-2; 7 nucleotides align to TRBD1. CDR3 protein: CASSNGLGRQGHTGELFF. In DNA form, the CDR3 reads TGTGCCAGCAGCAACGGATTAGGGAGACAGGGCCACACCGGGGAGCTGTTTTTT. The whole variable domain, filled in from reference TRBV9 and TRBJ2-2, reads DSGVTQTPKHLITATGQRVTLRCSPRSGDLSVYWYQQSLDQGLQFLIQYYNGEERAKGNILERFSAQQFPDLHSELNLSSLELGDSALYFCASSNGLGRQGHTGELFFGEGSRLTVL.